A single sample gave rise to the 18 T cell receptor beta chains below, sequenced in a study of chemoradiotherapy in HPV16-positive cancers. Only in-frame clones appear in the TCRdb table, and some are missing; sequencing was by immunoSEQ multiplex PCR. The repertoire includes fewer than 15,000 clones, about 86% of them detected once, and 3% to 4.5% sits in the top ten. Sequences were derived from blood, sampled from a patient who underwent chemoradiotherapy. The receptor source for this set is a human donor with HPV-associated anogenital cancer.

V usage is TRBV29-1 and J usage is TRBJ1-5, with D maybe TRBD1 (6 bases). In germline, CDR1 is SQVTM, CDR2 ANQGSEA. The CDR3 has 14 residues. V lost 5 bases and J 7 bases, leaving 18 bases between the germline ends. The CDR3 reads CSVIQTGPGQPQHF. The CDR3 bases are TGCAGCGTTATCCAGACAGGTCCGGGGCAGCCCCAGCATTTT.

The genes are TRBV5-4 and TRBJ2-1, with a possible D match to TRBD2 (6 bases). Germline-derived CDR1 and CDR2 are SGHNT and YYREEE (reference sequence). V lost 3 bases to trimming and J lost 8 bases, with 18 bases between them. CDR3 length equals 15 residues. CDR3 protein: CASSSPGLALHEQFF. Written as DNA, the CDR3 is TGTGCCAGCAGCTCACCGGGACTCGCCCTGCATGAGCAGTTCTTC.

This chain joins TRBV2 and TRBJ1-2; D is ambiguous. Trimming removed 0 bases from V and 8 bases from J, with 16 bases in between. Per the germline V gene, CDR1 is SNHLY and CDR2 is FYNNEI. The CDR3 has 15 amino acids. The CDR3 DNA reads TGTGCCAGCAGTGAAGCGAGAGGGAAGTTGGGCGGCTACACCTTC. This gives the protein CASSEARGKLGGYTF.

V usage is TRBV15 and J usage is TRBJ2-7, with a weak D call TRBD1 (6 bases). The V gene lost 1 base and the J gene lost 7 bases, with 17 bases spanning the gap. This CDR3 has 15 residues. Germline V CDR1 and CDR2: LNHNV, YYDKDF (reference sequence). This CDR3 is CATSRGSGSQGEQYF. The CDR3 nucleotides read TGTGCCACCAGCAGAGGCTCCGGCTCTCAGGGGGAGCAGTACTTC.

The chain employs TRBV29-1 and TRBJ2-5; TRBD1 might be the D (6 bases). The J call could be wrong; TRBJ2-7 is a better fit for the DNA end. CDR3 length: 11 amino acids. Germline V lookup: CDR1 SQVTM, CDR2 ANQGSEA. The CDR3 here is CSGQDGYEQYF. The CDR3 nucleotides are TGCAGCGGACAGGACGGCTACGAGCAGTACTTC.

The chain has TRBV6-6 and TRBJ2-2; 9 bases match TRBD1. This CDR3 spans 14 amino acids. Germline CDR1 and CDR2: MNHNY and SVGAGI (reference sequence). V lost 6 bases, J lost 7 bases, and 6 bases stayed unmatched. The CDR3 reads CASRRDREVGELFF. The CDR3, as DNA: TGTGCCAGCAGACGGGACAGGGAGGTCGGGGAGCTGTTTTTT.

The CDR3: CASSLTGTSVGANVLTF. The CDR3 nucleotides read TGTGCCAGCAGTTTGACAGGGACCTCTGTAGGGGCCAACGTCCTGACTTTC. The chain carries TRBV27 and TRBJ2-6, with 7 bases lining up with TRBD1. CDR1 and CDR2 from the germline V gene are MNHEY and SMNVEV (reference sequence). This CDR3 has 17 amino acids. The junction had 9 bases not matched to a gene; V was cut back by 3 bases and J by 4 bases.

Here the CDR3 DNA reads TGTGCCAGCAGCTTAGTGGGGGATAGCACTGAAGCTTTCTTT. It encodes CASSLVGDSTEAFF. J is TRBJ1-1 and V is TRBV11-3; the D gene is possibly TRBD1 (5 bases). The germline V and J ends were trimmed by 1 base and 4 bases, with 10 bases remaining between them. Germline V gene lookup returns CDR1 SGHNT and CDR2 YENEEA. The CDR3 consists of 14 residues.

V and J are TRBV2 and TRBJ2-7; unclear D gene. Germline CDR1 is SNHLY and CDR2 is FYNNEI. The CDR3 totals 14 residues. The V end was cut by 3 bases, the J end by 7 bases, with 16 bases between. CDR3 protein: CASSDRAASWEQYF. The CDR3 DNA reads TGTGCCAGCAGTGATAGGGCCGCCTCATGGGAGCAGTACTTC.

The V and J genes are TRBV10-3 and TRBJ1-2, with D possibly being TRBD1 (5 bases). There are 15 residues in the CDR3. The germline V and J ends were trimmed by 2 bases and 3 bases, with 13 bases remaining between them. Germline CDR1 reads ENHRY; CDR2 reads SYGVKD. Here the CDR3 DNA reads TGTGCCATCAGTGAGGCCCCGGGACTTTACTATGGCTACACCTTC. This sequence encodes CAISEAPGLYYGYTF.

This chain links TRBV30 with TRBJ1-2; D unclear. The ends were cut back, 0 bases at V and 8 bases at J, with 10 bases in the middle. The CDR3 is made up of 12 amino acids. Germline CDR1 is GTSNPN and CDR2 is SVGIG (reference sequence). Here the CDR3 reads CAWSVARQGYTF. The CDR3 nucleotides are TGTGCCTGGAGTGTAGCTAGGCAGGGCTACACCTTC.

V usage is TRBV5-8 and J usage is TRBJ2-5, with D possibly being TRBD1 (6 bases). The germline V gene encodes CDR1 SGHTS and CDR2 YDEGEE. This CDR3 region has 16 residues. V dropped 3 bases and J dropped 5 bases, with 20 bases sitting between them. The CDR3 bases are TGTGCCAGCAGCTCCCCGTCAGACAGGAGATCGGAGACCCAGTACTTC. Protein: CASSSPSDRRSETQYF.

This chain connects TRBV6-6 to TRBJ2-5, with TRBD2 matching over 15 bases. V lost 6 bases to trimming and J lost 4 bases; unmatched junction nucleotides: 6. The CDR3 is 16 amino acids. Germline CDR1 is MNHNY and CDR2 is SVGAGI (reference sequence). The CDR3 region is CASRGLAGGLGETQYF. CDR3 nucleotide sequence: TGTGCCAGCAGAGGACTAGCGGGGGGGCTTGGAGAGACCCAGTACTTC.

The V gene is TRBV14, the J gene TRBJ2-3, with D uncertain. V was shortened by 4 bases and J by 3 bases, with 8 bases between the two germline ends. The germline V gene has CDR1 SGHDN and CDR2 FVKESK. CDR3 size: 13 residues. CDR3 bases: TGTGCCAGCAGCCCCACCGGTACAGATACGCAGTATTTT. It specifies CASSPTGTDTQYF.

This clone is a singleton in its sample. The chain links TRBV7-2 to TRBJ2-1; 8 bases line up with TRBD2. Germline values: CDR1 SGHTA, CDR2 FQGNSA. J lost 5 bases, V lost 0 bases, and 3 bases had no gene match. The CDR3 has 15 residues. CDR3 sequence: CASSLASGMNNEQFF. For the CDR3, the DNA is TGTGCCAGCAGCTTAGCTAGCGGGATGAACAATGAGCAGTTCTTC.

The chain is built from TRBV29-1 and TRBJ2-3; the match to TRBD1 covers 7 bases. The ends lost 4 bases at V and 0 bases at J; junction bases unmatched: 1. The germline V gene encodes CDR1 SQVTM and CDR2 ANQGSEA. This CDR3 is built from 13 residues. CDR3 in DNA: TGCAGCGTTGGACAGGGAAGCACAGATACGCAGTATTTT. Protein sequence: CSVGQGSTDTQYF.

The chain is built from TRBV9 and TRBJ1-5; D may be TRBD1 (5 bases). CDR3 length equals 14 residues. V was shortened by 3 bases and J by 4 bases, with 11 bases between the two germline ends. Germline lookup yields CDR1 SGDLS and CDR2 YYNGEE. The CDR3 region is CASSGSTVNQPQHF. Written as DNA, the CDR3 is TGTGCCAGCAGCGGATCGACAGTGAATCAGCCCCAGCATTTT.

The gene calls are TRBV19 and TRBJ1-5, with a tentative D call TRBD1 (6 bases). The CDR3 has 16 residues. Between the trimmed V and J ends, which lost 4 bases and 0 bases, there was a span of 13 bases. The germline V gene has CDR1 LNHDA and CDR2 SQIVND (reference sequence). CDR3 in DNA: TGTGCCAGTAGTACTAGGGGGACGTCTAGCAATCAGCCCCAGCATTTT. This codes for CASSTRGTSSNQPQHF.